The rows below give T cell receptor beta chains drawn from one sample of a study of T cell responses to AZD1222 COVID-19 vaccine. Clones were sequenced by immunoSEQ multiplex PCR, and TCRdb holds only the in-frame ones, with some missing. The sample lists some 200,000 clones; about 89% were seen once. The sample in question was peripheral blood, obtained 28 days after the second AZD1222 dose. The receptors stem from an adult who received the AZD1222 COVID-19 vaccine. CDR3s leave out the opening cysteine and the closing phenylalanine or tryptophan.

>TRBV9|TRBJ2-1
ASSPLGGRVYNEQF
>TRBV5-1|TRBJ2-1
ASSLRQEAEQF
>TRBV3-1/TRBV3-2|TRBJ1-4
ASSWTGTANEKLF
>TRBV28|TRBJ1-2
ASSSTGFYGYT
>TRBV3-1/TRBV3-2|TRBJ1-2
ASSQVNRLANYGYT
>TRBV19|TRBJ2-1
ASSPPAGTRYNEQF
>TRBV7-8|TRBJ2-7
ASSTRGRANEQY
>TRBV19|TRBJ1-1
ASSIVRNTEAF
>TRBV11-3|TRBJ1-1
ASQGWKNTEAF
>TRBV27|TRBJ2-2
ASSLSRLAGLTGELF
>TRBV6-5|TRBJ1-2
ASSSGGTVYGYT
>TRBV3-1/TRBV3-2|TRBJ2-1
ASSHWTGPNEQF
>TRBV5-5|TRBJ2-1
ASSRLPGLAENNEQF
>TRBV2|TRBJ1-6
ASSEDRVNSPLH